This entry lists 8 T cell receptor beta chains sequenced from one sample in a study of shared clonotypes between healthy human individuals. Repertoires were generated with immunoSEQ multiplex PCR, while TCRdb's copy carries only in-frame clones and drops some. Altogether under 600,000 clones are present, approximately 97% being singletons, with the ten largest covering around 0.058%. Sequenced: naive CD4+ T cells sorted from blood. Subset: CD45RA+ positively selected. These receptor sequences come from a young woman in good health.

The chain uses TRBV19 and TRBJ1-3, with 7 bases aligning to TRBD1. CDR1 LNHDA and CDR2 SQIVND come from the germline V gene (reference sequence). The CDR3 is made up of 14 amino acids. V gave up 7 bases and J gave up 4 bases; unmatched junction bases: 7. CDR3 amino acids: CASTRQGQGNTIYF. Here the CDR3 DNA reads TGTGCCAGTACTAGACAGGGCCAAGGAAACACCATATATTTT.

The J gene is TRBJ2-1, the V gene TRBV7-3, with TRBD2 identical over 12 bases. J was trimmed by 9 bases and V by 8 bases; bases with no gene match: 14. CDR1 and CDR2 (germline): SGHTA, FQGTGA. CDR3 length equals 16 residues. DNA for the CDR3: TGTGCCAGCTCCCTAATGCTAGCGGGAGGGCCCGGTGAGCAGTTCTTC. It translates to CASSLMLAGGPGEQFF.

The rearrangement links TRBV6-5 to TRBJ2-3; D uncertain. Germline CDR1 and CDR2: MNHEY and SVGAGI. Trimming shortened V by 4 bases and J by 4 bases, and 3 bases separated the two germline ends. This CDR3 spans 11 amino acids. The CDR3 protein is CASSLADTQYF. The CDR3 DNA is TGTGCCAGCAGTTTGGCAGATACGCAGTATTTT.

The V and J genes are TRBV29-1 and TRBJ1-3; D call uncertain. V was shortened by 4 bases and J by 4 bases, with 14 bases between the two germline ends. This CDR3 region has 14 residues. Germline values: CDR1 SQVTM, CDR2 ANQGSEA. The CDR3 DNA sequence: TGCAGCGTTGTTTCTGGGTATACGGGAAACACCATATATTTT. Protein product: CSVVSGYTGNTIYF.

V is TRBV5-4 and J is TRBJ2-7, with TRBD2 matching over 7 bases. With V trimmed by 7 bases and J by 7 bases, 14 bases remained unmatched. CDR3 length: 14 amino acids. Germline-derived CDR1 and CDR2 are SGHNT and YYREEE (reference sequence). Here the CDR3 DNA reads TGTGCCAGCCTTGATCCGGGAGGACCAGGGGAGCAGTACTTC. Translation: CASLDPGGPGEQYF. Looking up the rest from reference TRBV5-4 and TRBJ2-7 gives the full variable domain: ETGVTQSPTHLIKTRGQQVTLRCSSQSGHNTVSWYQQALGQGPQFIFQYYREEENGRGNFPPRFSGLQFPNYSSELNVNALELDDSALYLCASLDPGGPGEQYFGPGTRLTVT.

The rearrangement joins TRBV28 to TRBJ2-5; 9 bases are a match to TRBD2. The J call may be faulty, since TRBJ2-7 better matches the DNA end. Germline CDR1 is MDHEN and CDR2 is SYDVKM. This CDR3 spans 12 amino acids. CDR3 in amino acids: CASSLAGNEQYF. The CDR3 coding sequence is TGTGCCAGCAGTCTAGCGGGAAACGAGCAGTACTTC.

Notes on this clone: Germline and junction disagree at one end, which may indicate a read error. At the DNA level, this CDR3 is encoded by other sequences in the same sample as well. The V and J genes are TRBV6-5 and TRBJ1-6; D remains ambiguous. Germline V gene data show CDR1 as MNHEY and CDR2 as SVGAGI. This CDR3 comprises 15 residues. The CDR3 spells CASSYSRNGEYPLHF. CDR3 sequence (DNA): TGTGCCAGCAGCTACTCCCGAAATGGGGAGTACCCCCTCCACTTT.

The rearrangement joins TRBV27 to TRBJ1-4; D call uncertain. The V gene's germline CDR1 is MNHEY and CDR2 SMNVEV (reference sequence). This CDR3 is built from 16 residues. The V and J ends lost 5 bases and 0 bases respectively, with 13 bases between them. In nucleotides, the CDR3 is TGTGCCAGCAGTCCCTATTCCCCTGCAACTAATGAAAAACTGTTTTTT. Its protein product is CASSPYSPATNEKLFF. The full variable domain, completed using reference TRBV27 and TRBJ1-4, is EAQVTQNPRYLITVTGKKLTVTCSQNMNHEYMSWYRQDPGLGLRQIYYSMNVEVTDKGDVPEGYKVSRKEKRNFPLILESPSPNQTSLYFCASSPYSPATNEKLFFGSGTQLSVL.